These 31 T cell receptor beta chains share one sample of origin, sequenced in a study of blood T cell repertoires in COVID-19. TCRdb's copy holds only in-frame clones and misses some; the assay was immunoSEQ multiplex PCR. This table has several thousand clones, 75% to 85% appearing once. Sequenced input: peripheral blood. These receptors all come from a man between 65 and 85 years old with active COVID-19.

The chain is built from TRBV27 and TRBJ2-6; D ambiguous. Germline CDR1 and CDR2: MNHEY and SMNVEV (reference sequence). This CDR3 is built from 17 residues. V was clipped by 2 bases and J by 3 bases, with 14 bases between them. DNA of the CDR3: TGTGCCAGCAGTTTAGAGCAGAGAAGGAGTGGGGCCAACGTCCTGACTTTC. It codes for CASSLEQRRSGANVLTF.

V is TRBV5-1 and J is TRBJ2-7, with a tentative D call TRBD1 (5 bases). From germline, CDR1 is SGHRS and CDR2 YFSETQ. V was shortened by 5 bases and J by 2 bases, with 8 bases between the two germline ends. The CDR3 loop spans 12 amino acids. Here the CDR3 reads CASRQDTYEQYF. CDR3 nucleotides: TGCGCCAGCAGACAGGACACCTACGAGCAGTACTTC.

V and J are TRBV7-3 and TRBJ2-1; 8 nucleotides align to TRBD2. The CDR3 is 15 residues long. J gave up 8 bases and V 2 bases, and 8 bases lay outside the gene matches. Germline lookup yields CDR1 SGHTA and CDR2 FQGTGA. The DNA for the CDR3 is TGTGCCAGCAGCTTAGCGGGAGGATCTCTGGATGAGCAGTTCTTC. Its translation: CASSLAGGSLDEQFF.

This sequence joins TRBV30 and TRBJ2-7, with 7 bases identical to TRBD2. CDR1 is GTSNPN and CDR2 is SVGIG in the germline V gene (reference sequence). The V and J ends lost 1 base and 3 bases, in that order; junction bases with no gene match: 6. CDR3 length equals 14 residues. The DNA for the CDR3 is TGTGCCTGGAGTGGAGGCGGGAGTAGCTACGAGCAGTACTTC. Its protein is CAWSGGGSSYEQYF.

The count of this clone is one. V and J are TRBV4-3 and TRBJ2-2; 10 bases line up with TRBD2. This CDR3 comprises 16 residues. V dropped 3 bases and J dropped 2; count of bases not matched to a gene: 3. Looked up from germline, CDR1 is LGHNA and CDR2 is YSLEER. The CDR3 DNA reads TGCGCCAGCAGCCACGCACTAGCGGGAAACACCGGGGAGCTGTTTTTT. This sequence encodes CASSHALAGNTGELFF.

This chain connects TRBV30 to TRBJ1-2, with D hard to call. From germline, CDR1 is GTSNPN and CDR2 SVGIG (reference sequence). V shed 3 bases and J shed 7 bases, with 9 bases lying between them. The CDR3 sequence is 11 residues long. The CDR3 DNA reads TGTGCCTGGAGCGCCCGGTCTGGCTACACCTTC. Amino acids: CAWSARSGYTF.

The rearrangement joins TRBV18 to TRBJ2-5; D may be TRBD1 (6 bases). Germline V gives CDR1 KGHSH, CDR2 LQKENI. This CDR3 contains 14 residues. V was clipped by 6 bases and J by 3 bases, with 14 bases between them. Written as DNA, the CDR3 is TGTGCCAGCTCCCGGGCCAGGGGTGAAGAGACCCAGTACTTC. Its protein is CASSRARGEETQYF.

The chain recombines TRBV6-2 or TRBV6-3 with TRBJ1-5, with 10 bases aligning to TRBD1. Losses at the gene ends were 0 bases for V and 2 bases for J; bases not matched to a gene: 1. Germline values: CDR1 MNHEY, CDR2 SVGEGT. This CDR3 contains 16 residues. CDR3 sequence: CASSYSGTGGNQPQHF. The CDR3 DNA is TGTGCCAGCAGTTACTCCGGGACAGGGGGCAATCAGCCCCAGCATTTT.

In its sample, this clone was seen a few times. The genes are TRBV30 and TRBJ1-6; D gene unclear. This CDR3 spans 15 amino acids. V dropped 2 bases and J dropped 0 bases, with 8 bases sitting between them. Germline CDR1 is GTSNPN and CDR2 is SVGIG (reference sequence). The CDR3 DNA is TGTGCCTGGAGTTTTACGAGCTCCTATAATTCACCCCTCCACTTT. It specifies CAWSFTSSYNSPLHF.

The rearrangement joins TRBV19 to TRBJ2-1; the D is unclear. The germline V gene has CDR1 LNHDA and CDR2 SQIVND (reference sequence). There are 13 residues in the CDR3. Trimming removed 7 bases from V and 8 bases from J, with 15 bases in between. This CDR3 reads CASTVSRFDEQFF. The CDR3 coding sequence is TGTGCCAGTACGGTTTCCCGTTTTGATGAGCAGTTCTTC.

This clone showed up just once. This sequence joins TRBV28 and TRBJ2-3; TRBD1 matches at 7 bases. CDR1 is MDHEN, CDR2 SYDVKM, per germline. Germline trimming cut 6 bases from V and 0 bases from J; bases unmatched to any gene: 6. The CDR3 covers 15 residues. CDR3 sequence reads: CASRASQGSTDTQYF. The CDR3 DNA follows: TGTGCCAGCAGAGCCTCACAGGGGAGCACAGATACGCAGTATTTT.

V is TRBV18 and J is TRBJ1-5; 9 positions match TRBD1. Germline CDR1 KGHSH, CDR2 LQKENI. V lost 6 bases and J lost 8; bases outside the gene matches: 11. The CDR3 extends over 15 amino acids. DNA for the CDR3: TGTGCCAGCTCCCCGGGACAGGGATTGGTTGAGCCCCAGCATTTT. Its protein is CASSPGQGLVEPQHF.

The chain employs TRBV19 and TRBJ1-4, with D possibly matching TRBD1 (5 bases). The germline V and J ends were trimmed by 6 bases and 6 bases, with 17 bases remaining between them. Germline values: CDR1 LNHDA, CDR2 SQIVND (reference sequence). The CDR3 consists of 15 residues. CDR3 residues: CASRGARIVDEKLFF. The DNA for the CDR3 is TGTGCCAGTAGAGGGGCGAGGATTGTGGATGAAAAACTGTTTTTT.

V and J are TRBV3-1 (or the pseudogene TRBV3-2) and TRBJ1-2; TRBD1 aligns across 8 bases. Unmatched junction bases numbered 4, after V lost 1 base and J lost 3 bases. The CDR3 spans 15 residues. Germline V CDR1 and CDR2: LGHDT, YNNKEL (reference sequence). The CDR3 coding sequence is TGTGCCAGCAGCCAAGGACAGGGGTCATACTATGGCTACACCTTC. It translates to CASSQGQGSYYGYTF.

The chain carries TRBV6-5 and TRBJ2-1, with D tentatively TRBD2 (5 bases). V was trimmed by 6 bases and J by 13 bases, leaving 16 bases between them. This CDR3 has 12 amino acids. Germline lookup yields CDR1 MNHEY and CDR2 SVGAGI. The CDR3, as DNA: TGTGCCAGCAGGGACGACTACCGACTCCAGTTCTTC. This translates into CASRDDYRLQFF.

This rearrangement joins TRBV18 to TRBJ1-2; 7 bases agree with TRBD1. Germline-derived CDR1 and CDR2 are KGHSH and LQKENI. The V segment lost 1 base and the J segment 1 base; nucleotides outside the gene matches: 9. This CDR3 contains 17 residues. The CDR3 protein is CASSPLGQTTINYGYTF. Written as DNA, the CDR3 is TGTGCCAGCTCACCACTGGGACAGACCACCATTAACTATGGCTACACCTTC.

V is TRBV5-1 and J is TRBJ2-1, with 11 bases matching TRBD1. The CDR3 runs 19 residues. From germline, CDR1 is SGHRS and CDR2 YFSETQ. V dropped 0 bases and J dropped 3; count of bases not matched to a gene: 11. This chain's CDR3 is CASSLGTGGFAKRYNEQFF. DNA of the CDR3: TGCGCCAGCAGCTTGGGGACAGGGGGCTTCGCGAAGCGCTACAATGAGCAGTTCTTC.

J is TRBJ1-6 and V is TRBV19, with 7 bases matching TRBD1. Per germline, CDR1 LNHDA and CDR2 SQIVND (reference sequence). Losses at the gene ends were 5 bases for V and 4 bases for J; bases not matched to a gene: 5. The CDR3 is made up of 15 amino acids. The CDR3 protein is CASSRPGQYNSPLHF. CDR3 DNA sequence: TGTGCCAGTAGTCGACCGGGACAGTATAATTCACCCCTCCACTTT.

The chain carries TRBV5-5 and TRBJ1-4, with unresolved D. The CDR3 is 17 amino acids. Trimming took 1 base from V and 4 from J, leaving 17 bases between them. CDR1 is SGHKS and CDR2 is YYEKEE in the germline V gene (reference sequence). CDR3 DNA sequence: TGTGCCAGCAGCTTGAAAGTTGATCAGTTCTTTAATGAAAAACTGTTTTTT. Residues: CASSLKVDQFFNEKLFF.

This clone has just a few counts. The genes are TRBV19 and TRBJ2-7; 9 bases line up with TRBD2. The germline gives CDR1 LNHDA, CDR2 SQIVND (reference sequence). The CDR3 contains 15 residues. V lost 4 bases and J lost 0; bases outside the gene matches: 4. CDR3 nucleotides: TGTGCCAGTAGTACACTAGCGGGTGTCTCCTACGAGCAGTACTTC. It codes for CASSTLAGVSYEQYF.

This rearrangement joins TRBV6-1 to TRBJ2-7; 7 nucleotides match TRBD1. With 3 bases clipped from V and 2 bases from J, the junction kept 4 bases outside the gene matches. The CDR3 spans 14 residues. Germline V gives CDR1 MNHNS, CDR2 SASEGT. CDR3 DNA: TGTGCCAGCAGTGACCGACAGGGTCCCTACGAGCAGTACTTC. Translated: CASSDRQGPYEQYF.

This clone was recorded only once. V is TRBV4-1 and J is TRBJ2-2, with D possibly TRBD1 on 5 matching bases. The CDR3 runs to 15 residues. Germline assignment: CDR1 MGHRA and CDR2 YSYEKL. Trimming took off 4 bases at V and 0 bases at J, with 9 bases between the two ends. This chain's CDR3 is CASSPTEANTGELFF. The CDR3 DNA follows: TGCGCCAGCAGCCCGACAGAGGCGAACACCGGGGAGCTGTTTTTT.

The rearrangement links TRBV6-6 to TRBJ2-1; 7 nucleotides line up with TRBD2. The CDR3 consists of 13 residues. Germline loops: CDR1 MNHNY, CDR2 SVGAGI (reference sequence). V dropped 7 bases and J dropped 9; count of bases not matched to a gene: 9. CDR3 bases: TGTGCCAGCACTCGACTAGCTGGAGGTGAGCAGTTCTTC. It translates to CASTRLAGGEQFF.

The chain has TRBV6-6 and TRBJ2-1; 9 nucleotides agree with TRBD1. The CDR3 runs to 13 residues. CDR1 MNHNY and CDR2 SVGAGI come from the germline V gene (reference sequence). The trim removed 5 bases at V and 10 bases at J, leaving 6 bases unmatched. The CDR3 DNA is TGTGCCAGCAGTGCGGGACAGGGAACAGAGCAGTTCTTC. Amino acid sequence: CASSAGQGTEQFF.

The J gene is TRBJ1-2, the V gene TRBV24-1, with TRBD1 identical over 12 bases. V trimming: 4 bases; J trimming: 6 bases; junction bases outside the gene matches: 5. Germline V gene lookup returns CDR1 KGHDR and CDR2 SFDVKD. The CDR3 consists of 15 residues. The CDR3 reads CATSETGTGGDGYTF. CDR3 bases: TGTGCCACCAGTGAAACCGGGACAGGGGGCGATGGCTACACCTTC.

As for this clone: One end of the junction does not line up with germline, which may come from a read error. V gene TRBV4-2 combines with J gene TRBJ2-5, with 12 bases that match TRBD2. CDR1 and CDR2 from the germline V gene are LGHNA and YNFKEQ. The CDR3 has 16 amino acids. CDR3 protein: CASSRGTSGFQEAQYF. Here the CDR3 DNA reads TGTGCCAGCAGCCGGGGGACTAGCGGGTTTCAAGAGGCCCAGTACTTC.

CDR3 amino acids: CASSFSGREETQYF. CDR3 sequence (DNA): TGTGCCAGCAGCTTTAGCGGGAGGGAGGAGACCCAGTACTTC. The genes are TRBV7-9 and TRBJ2-5; 11 bases match TRBD2. There are 14 residues in the CDR3. In germline, CDR1 is SEHNR, CDR2 FQNEAQ (reference sequence). V was clipped by 3 bases and J by 5 bases; unmatched bases: 2.

This chain links TRBV30 with TRBJ1-1; D possibly corresponds to TRBD1 (5 bases). Germline V CDR1 and CDR2: GTSNPN, SVGIG (reference sequence). The germline V and J ends were trimmed by 2 bases and 1 base, with 11 bases remaining between them. There are 14 residues in the CDR3. The DNA of the CDR3 is TGTGCCTGGAGTAAGGGGAAAACGAACACTGAAGCTTTCTTT. Encoded protein: CAWSKGKTNTEAFF.

Only a few counts were recorded for this clone. Written as DNA, the CDR3 is TGTGCCAGCAGTTTGGATGGAGAGGCAGATACGCAGTATTTT. Translating it yields CASSLDGEADTQYF. The chain employs TRBV6-5 and TRBJ2-3, with D unresolved. There are 14 residues in the CDR3. Trimming removed 4 bases at V and 4 bases at J, with 12 bases between. Germline CDR1 MNHEY, CDR2 SVGAGI.

This clone was found once. The chain employs TRBV27 and TRBJ2-1, with TRBD1 as a possible D gene (5 bases). V was shortened by 6 bases and J by 7 bases, with 16 bases between the two germline ends. The CDR3 sequence is 14 residues long. Germline values: CDR1 MNHEY, CDR2 SMNVEV (reference sequence). Written as DNA, the CDR3 is TGTGCCAGCAGACCCGGACAAGCCGTTAATGAGCAGTTCTTC. This sequence encodes CASRPGQAVNEQFF.

This clone was seen once. The chain joins TRBV6-1 to TRBJ2-1; 13 bases are a match to TRBD2. CDR1 and CDR2 (germline): MNHNS, SASEGT. The CDR3 is 17 residues long. V lost 4 bases to trimming and J lost 5 bases; unmatched junction nucleotides: 8. As DNA, the CDR3 is TGTGCCAGCAGTGGACTAGCGGGAGGAACCGTAAACAATGAGCAGTTCTTC. Its protein is CASSGLAGGTVNNEQFF.